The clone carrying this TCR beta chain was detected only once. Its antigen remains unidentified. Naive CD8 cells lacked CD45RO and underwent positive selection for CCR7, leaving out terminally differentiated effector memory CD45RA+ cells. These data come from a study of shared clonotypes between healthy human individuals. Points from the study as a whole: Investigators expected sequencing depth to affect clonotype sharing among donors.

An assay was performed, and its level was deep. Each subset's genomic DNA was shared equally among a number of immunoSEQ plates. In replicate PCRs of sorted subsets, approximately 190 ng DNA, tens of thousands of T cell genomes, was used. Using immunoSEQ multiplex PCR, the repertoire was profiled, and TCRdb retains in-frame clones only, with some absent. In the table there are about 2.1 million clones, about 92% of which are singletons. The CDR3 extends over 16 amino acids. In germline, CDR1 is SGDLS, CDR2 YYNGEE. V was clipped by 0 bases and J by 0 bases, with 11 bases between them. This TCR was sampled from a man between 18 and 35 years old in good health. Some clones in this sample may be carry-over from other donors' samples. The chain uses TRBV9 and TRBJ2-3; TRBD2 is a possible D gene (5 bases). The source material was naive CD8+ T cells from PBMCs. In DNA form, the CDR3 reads TGTGCCAGCAGCGTAGTGGGCAGGACTAGCACAGATACGCAGTATTTT. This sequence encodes CASSVVGRTSTDTQYF.